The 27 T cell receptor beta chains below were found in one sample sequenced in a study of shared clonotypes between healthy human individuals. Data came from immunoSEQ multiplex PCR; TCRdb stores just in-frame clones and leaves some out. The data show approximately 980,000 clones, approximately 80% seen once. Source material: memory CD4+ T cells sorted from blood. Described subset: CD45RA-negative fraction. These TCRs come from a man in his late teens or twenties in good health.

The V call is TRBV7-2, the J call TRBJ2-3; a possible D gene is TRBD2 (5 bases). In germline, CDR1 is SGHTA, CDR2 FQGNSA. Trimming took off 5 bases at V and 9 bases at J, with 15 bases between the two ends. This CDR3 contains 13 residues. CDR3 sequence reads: CASSLESTGTQYF. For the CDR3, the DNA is TGTGCCAGCAGCCTCGAGTCAACGGGGACGCAGTATTTT.

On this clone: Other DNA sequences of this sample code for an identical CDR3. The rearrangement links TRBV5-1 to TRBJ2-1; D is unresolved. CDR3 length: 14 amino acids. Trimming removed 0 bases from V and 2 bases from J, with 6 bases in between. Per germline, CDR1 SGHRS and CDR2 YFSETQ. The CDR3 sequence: CASSLGTAYNEQFF. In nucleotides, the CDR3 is TGCGCCAGCAGCTTGGGTACCGCCTACAATGAGCAGTTCTTC.

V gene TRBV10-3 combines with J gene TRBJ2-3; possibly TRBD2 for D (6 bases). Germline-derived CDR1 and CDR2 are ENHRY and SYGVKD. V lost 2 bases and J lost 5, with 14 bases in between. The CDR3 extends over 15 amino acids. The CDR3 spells CAISEGGLLLDTQYF. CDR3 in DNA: TGTGCCATCAGTGAGGGGGGACTCCTCCTAGATACGCAGTATTTT.

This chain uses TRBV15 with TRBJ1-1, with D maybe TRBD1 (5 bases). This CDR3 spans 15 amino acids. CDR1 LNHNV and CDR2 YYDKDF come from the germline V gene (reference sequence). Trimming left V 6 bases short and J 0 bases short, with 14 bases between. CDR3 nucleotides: TGTGCCACCAGTGAACCGGGAGGGGTGAACACTGAAGCTTTCTTT. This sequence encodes CATSEPGGVNTEAFF.

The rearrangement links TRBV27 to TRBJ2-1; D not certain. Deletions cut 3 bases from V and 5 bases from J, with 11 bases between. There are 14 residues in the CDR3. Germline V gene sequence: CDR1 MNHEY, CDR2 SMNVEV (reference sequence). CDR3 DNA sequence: TGTGCCAGCAGTTTCCGGAGTTCTCACAATGAGCAGTTCTTC. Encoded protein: CASSFRSSHNEQFF.

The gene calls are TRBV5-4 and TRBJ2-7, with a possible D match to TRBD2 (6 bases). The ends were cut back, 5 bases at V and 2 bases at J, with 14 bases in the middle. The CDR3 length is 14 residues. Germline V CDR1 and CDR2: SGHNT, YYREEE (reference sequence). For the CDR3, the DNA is TGTGCCAGCAGTTTCGAACTAGCAGCCTACGAGCAGTACTTC. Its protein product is CASSFELAAYEQYF.

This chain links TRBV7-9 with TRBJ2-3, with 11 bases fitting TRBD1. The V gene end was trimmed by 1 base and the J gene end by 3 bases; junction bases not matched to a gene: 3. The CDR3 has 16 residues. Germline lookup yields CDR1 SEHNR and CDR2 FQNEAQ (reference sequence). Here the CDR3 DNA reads TGTGCCAGCAGCTTAGACGGGACAGGGGGTACAGATACGCAGTATTTT. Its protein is CASSLDGTGGTDTQYF.

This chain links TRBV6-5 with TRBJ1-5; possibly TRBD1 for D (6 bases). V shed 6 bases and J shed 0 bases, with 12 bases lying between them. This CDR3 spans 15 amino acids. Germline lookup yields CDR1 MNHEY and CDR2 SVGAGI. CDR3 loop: CASRSTGYSNQPQHF. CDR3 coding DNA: TGTGCCAGCAGATCGACAGGATATAGCAATCAGCCCCAGCATTTT.

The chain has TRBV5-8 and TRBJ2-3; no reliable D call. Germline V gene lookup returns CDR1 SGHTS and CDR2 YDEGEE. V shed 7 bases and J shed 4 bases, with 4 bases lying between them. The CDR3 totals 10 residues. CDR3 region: CASSADTQYF. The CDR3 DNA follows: TGTGCCAGCTCCGCAGATACGCAGTATTTT.

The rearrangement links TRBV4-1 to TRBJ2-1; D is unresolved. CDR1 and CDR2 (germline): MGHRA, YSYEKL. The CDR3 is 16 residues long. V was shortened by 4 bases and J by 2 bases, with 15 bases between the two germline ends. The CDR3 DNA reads TGCGCCAGCAGCCTGCCGCACGGGCTGGCCTACAATGAGCAGTTCTTC. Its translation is CASSLPHGLAYNEQFF.

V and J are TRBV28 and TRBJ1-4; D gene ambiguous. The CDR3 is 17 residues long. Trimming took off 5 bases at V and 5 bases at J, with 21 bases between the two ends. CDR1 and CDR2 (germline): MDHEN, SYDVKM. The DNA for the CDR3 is TGTGCCAGCAGTCCCCCCCGGGGAAACCTCCCGAATGAAAAACTGTTTTTT. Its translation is CASSPPRGNLPNEKLFF.

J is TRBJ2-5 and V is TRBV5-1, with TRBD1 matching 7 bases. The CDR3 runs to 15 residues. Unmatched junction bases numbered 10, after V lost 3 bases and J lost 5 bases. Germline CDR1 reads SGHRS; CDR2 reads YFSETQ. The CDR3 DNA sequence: TGCGCCAGCAGCTGGGAAGGGACAGCCCACGAGACCCAGTACTTC. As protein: CASSWEGTAHETQYF.

DNA for the CDR3: TGCGCCAGCAGCTTGGGACAGGGCGGGTTTGGCTACACCTTC. It yields the protein CASSLGQGGFGYTF. This rearrangement joins TRBV5-1 to TRBJ1-2; TRBD1 matches 7 bases. The CDR3 contains 14 residues. Losses at the gene ends were 0 bases for V and 7 bases for J; bases not matched to a gene: 6. Germline lookup yields CDR1 SGHRS and CDR2 YFSETQ.

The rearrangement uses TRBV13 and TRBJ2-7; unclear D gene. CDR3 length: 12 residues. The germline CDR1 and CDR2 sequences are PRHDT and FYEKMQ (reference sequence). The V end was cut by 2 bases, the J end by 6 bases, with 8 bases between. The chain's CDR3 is CASSLNGVEQYF. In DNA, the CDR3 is TGTGCCAGCAGCTTAAATGGGGTCGAGCAGTACTTC.

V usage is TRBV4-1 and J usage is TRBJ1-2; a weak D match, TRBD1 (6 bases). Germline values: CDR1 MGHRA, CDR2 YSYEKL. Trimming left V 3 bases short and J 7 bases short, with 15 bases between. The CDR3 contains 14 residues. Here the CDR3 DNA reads TGCGCCAGCAGCCAGGGGGGCCTGTTCTCTGGCTACACCTTC. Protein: CASSQGGLFSGYTF.

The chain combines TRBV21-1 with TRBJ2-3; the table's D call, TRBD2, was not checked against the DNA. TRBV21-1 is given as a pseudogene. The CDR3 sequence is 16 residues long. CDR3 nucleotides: TGTGCCAGCATCCCTAGGACTAGCGGGAGGGCAGATACGCAGTATTTT. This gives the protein CASIPRTSGRADTQYF.

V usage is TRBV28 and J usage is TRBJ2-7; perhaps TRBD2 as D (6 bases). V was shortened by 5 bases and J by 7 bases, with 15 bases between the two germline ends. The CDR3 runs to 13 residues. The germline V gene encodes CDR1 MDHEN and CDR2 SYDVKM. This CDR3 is CASSRGGAVEQYF. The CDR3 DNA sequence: TGTGCCAGCAGTCGGGGCGGGGCGGTTGAGCAGTACTTC. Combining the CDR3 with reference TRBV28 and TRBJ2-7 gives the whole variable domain DVKVTQSSRYLVKRTGEKVFLECVQDMDHENMFWYRQDPGLGLRLIYFSYDVKMKEKGDIPEGYSVSREKKERFSLILESASTNQTSMYLCASSRGGAVEQYFGPGTRLTVT.

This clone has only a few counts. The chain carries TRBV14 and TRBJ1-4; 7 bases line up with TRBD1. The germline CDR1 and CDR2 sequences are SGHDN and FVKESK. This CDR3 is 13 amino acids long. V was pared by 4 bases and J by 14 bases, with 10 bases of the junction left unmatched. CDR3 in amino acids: CASSLRSDRDLFF. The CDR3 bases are TGTGCCAGCAGCCTTCGCTCCGACAGGGATCTGTTTTTT.

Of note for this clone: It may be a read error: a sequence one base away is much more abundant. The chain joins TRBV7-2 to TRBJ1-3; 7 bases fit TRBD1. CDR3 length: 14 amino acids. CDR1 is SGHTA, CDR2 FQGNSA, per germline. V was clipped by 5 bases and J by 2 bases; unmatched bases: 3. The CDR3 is CASSPRGTGNTIYF. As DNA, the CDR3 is TGTGCCAGCAGCCCCAGGGGGACTGGAAACACCATATATTTT.

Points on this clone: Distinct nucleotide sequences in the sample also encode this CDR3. CDR3 loop: CASSLLAGGPDTQYF. The CDR3, as DNA: TGTGCCAGCAGCTTACTAGCGGGAGGCCCAGATACGCAGTATTTT. The V and J genes are TRBV7-9 and TRBJ2-3; 11 bases agree with TRBD2. This CDR3 comprises 15 residues. Germline lookup yields CDR1 SEHNR and CDR2 FQNEAQ (reference sequence). The ends lost 2 bases at V and 4 bases at J; junction bases unmatched: 2.

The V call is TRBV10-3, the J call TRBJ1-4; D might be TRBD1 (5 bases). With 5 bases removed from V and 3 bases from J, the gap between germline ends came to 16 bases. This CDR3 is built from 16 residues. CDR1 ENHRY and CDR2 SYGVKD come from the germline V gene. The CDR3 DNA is TGTGCCATCAGTACGGGGCCAAAAGGAGCTAATGAAAAACTGTTTTTT. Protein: CAISTGPKGANEKLFF.

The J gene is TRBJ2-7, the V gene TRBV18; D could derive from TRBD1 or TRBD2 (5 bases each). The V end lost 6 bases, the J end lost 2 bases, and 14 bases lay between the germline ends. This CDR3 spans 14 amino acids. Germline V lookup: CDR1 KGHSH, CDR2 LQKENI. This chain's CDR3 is CASSPGTVPYEQYF. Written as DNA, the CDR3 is TGTGCCAGCTCCCCCGGGACGGTTCCCTACGAGCAGTACTTC. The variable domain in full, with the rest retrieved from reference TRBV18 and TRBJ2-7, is NAGVMQNPRHLVRRRGQEARLRCSPMKGHSHVYWYRQLPEEGLKFMVYLQKENIIDESGMPKERFSAEFPKEGPSILRIQQVVRGDSAAYFCASSPGTVPYEQYFGPGTRLTVT.

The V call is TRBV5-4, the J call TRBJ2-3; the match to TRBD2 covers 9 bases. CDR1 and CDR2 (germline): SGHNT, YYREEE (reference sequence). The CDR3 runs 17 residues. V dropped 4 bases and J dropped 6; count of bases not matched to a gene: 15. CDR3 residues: CASSPSSSAGGPDTQYF. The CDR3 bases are TGTGCCAGCAGCCCCTCGAGCTCGGCGGGGGGGCCGGATACGCAGTATTTT.

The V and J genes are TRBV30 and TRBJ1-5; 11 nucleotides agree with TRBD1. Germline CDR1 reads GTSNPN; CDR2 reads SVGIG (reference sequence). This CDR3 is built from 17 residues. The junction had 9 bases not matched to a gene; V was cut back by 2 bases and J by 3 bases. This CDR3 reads CAWSRGQGAMDNQPQHF. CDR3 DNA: TGTGCCTGGAGTAGAGGACAGGGGGCGATGGACAATCAGCCCCAGCATTTT. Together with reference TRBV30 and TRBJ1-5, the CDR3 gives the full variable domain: SQTIHQWPATLVQPVGSPLSLECTVEGTSNPNLYWYRQAAGRGLQLLFYSVGIGQISSEVPQNLSASRPQDRQFILSSKKLLLSDSGFYLCAWSRGQGAMDNQPQHFGDGTRLSIL.

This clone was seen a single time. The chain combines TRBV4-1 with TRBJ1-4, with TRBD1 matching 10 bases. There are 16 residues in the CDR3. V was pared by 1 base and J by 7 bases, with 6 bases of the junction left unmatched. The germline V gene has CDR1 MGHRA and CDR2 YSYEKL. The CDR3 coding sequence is TGCGCCAGCAGCCAAGGGGACAGGGGAGGGCCTGAAAAACTGTTTTTT. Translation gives CASSQGDRGGPEKLFF.

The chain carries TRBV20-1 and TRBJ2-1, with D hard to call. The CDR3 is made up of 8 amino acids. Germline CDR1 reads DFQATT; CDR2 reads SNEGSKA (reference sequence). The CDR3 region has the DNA TGCAGGACCAATGAGCAGTTCTTC. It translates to CRTNEQFF.

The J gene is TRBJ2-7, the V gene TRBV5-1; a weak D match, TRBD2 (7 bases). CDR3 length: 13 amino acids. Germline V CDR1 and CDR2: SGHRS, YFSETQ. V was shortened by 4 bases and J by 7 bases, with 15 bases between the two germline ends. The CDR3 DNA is TGCGCCAGCAGCCCCACGGGGGGCTGGGAGCAGTACTTC. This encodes CASSPTGGWEQYF.